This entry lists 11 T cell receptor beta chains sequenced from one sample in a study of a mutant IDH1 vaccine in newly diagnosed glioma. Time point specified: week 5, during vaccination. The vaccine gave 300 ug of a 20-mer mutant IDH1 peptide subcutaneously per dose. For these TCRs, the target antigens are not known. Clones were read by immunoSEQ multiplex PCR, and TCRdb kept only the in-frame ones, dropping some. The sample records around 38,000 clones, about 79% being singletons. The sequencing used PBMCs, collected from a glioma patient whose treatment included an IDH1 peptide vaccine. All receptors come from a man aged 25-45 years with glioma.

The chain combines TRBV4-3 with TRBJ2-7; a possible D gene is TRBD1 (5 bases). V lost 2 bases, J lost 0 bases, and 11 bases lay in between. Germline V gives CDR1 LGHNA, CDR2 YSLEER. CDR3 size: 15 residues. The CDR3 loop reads CASSQLVGDSYEQYF. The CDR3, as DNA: TGCGCCAGCAGCCAATTAGTAGGGGACTCCTACGAGCAGTACTTC.

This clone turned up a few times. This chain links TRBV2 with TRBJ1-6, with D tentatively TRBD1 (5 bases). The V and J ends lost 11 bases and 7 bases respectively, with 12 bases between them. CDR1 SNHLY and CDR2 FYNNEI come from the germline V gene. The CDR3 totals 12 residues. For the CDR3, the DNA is TGTGCCGGGCAGGGAGGGAATTCACCCCTCCACTTT. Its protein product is CAGQGGNSPLHF.

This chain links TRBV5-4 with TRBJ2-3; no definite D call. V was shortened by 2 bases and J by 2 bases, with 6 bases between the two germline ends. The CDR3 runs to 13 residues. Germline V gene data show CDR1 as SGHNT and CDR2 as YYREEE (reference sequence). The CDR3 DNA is TGTGCCAGCAGCTTCCCTACCACAGATACGCAGTATTTT. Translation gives CASSFPTTDTQYF.

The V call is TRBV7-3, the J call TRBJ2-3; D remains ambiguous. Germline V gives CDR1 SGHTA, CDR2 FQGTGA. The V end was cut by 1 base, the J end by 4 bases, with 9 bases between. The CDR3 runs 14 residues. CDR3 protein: CASSLKDGPDTQYF. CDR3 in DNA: TGTGCCAGCAGCTTAAAAGACGGCCCAGATACGCAGTATTTT.

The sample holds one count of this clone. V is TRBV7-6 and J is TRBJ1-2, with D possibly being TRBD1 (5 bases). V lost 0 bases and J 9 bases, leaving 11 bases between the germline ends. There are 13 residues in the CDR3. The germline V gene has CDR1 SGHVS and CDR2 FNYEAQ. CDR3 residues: CASSLAQGGSYTF. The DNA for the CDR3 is TGTGCCAGCAGCTTAGCGCAGGGAGGAAGCTACACCTTC.

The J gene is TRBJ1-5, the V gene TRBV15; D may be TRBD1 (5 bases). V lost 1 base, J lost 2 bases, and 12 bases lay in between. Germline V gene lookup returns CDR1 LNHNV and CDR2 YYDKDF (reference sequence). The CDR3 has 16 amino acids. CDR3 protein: CATSRGTGGGNQPQHF. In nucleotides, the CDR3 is TGTGCCACCAGCAGAGGGACCGGGGGTGGCAATCAGCCCCAGCATTTT.

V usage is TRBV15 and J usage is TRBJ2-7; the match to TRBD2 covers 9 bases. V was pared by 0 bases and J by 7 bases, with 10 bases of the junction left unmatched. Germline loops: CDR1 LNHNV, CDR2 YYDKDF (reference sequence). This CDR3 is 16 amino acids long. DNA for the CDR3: TGTGCCACCAGCAGAGAAAAGGGCGGGAGGGCAGGGGAGCAGTACTTC. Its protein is CATSREKGGRAGEQYF.

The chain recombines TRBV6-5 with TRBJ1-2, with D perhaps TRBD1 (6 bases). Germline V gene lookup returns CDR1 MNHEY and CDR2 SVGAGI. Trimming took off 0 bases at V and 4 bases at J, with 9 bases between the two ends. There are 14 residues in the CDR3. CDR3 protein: CASSYSGGRYGYTF. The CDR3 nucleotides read TGTGCCAGCAGTTACTCCGGGGGGCGCTATGGCTACACCTTC.

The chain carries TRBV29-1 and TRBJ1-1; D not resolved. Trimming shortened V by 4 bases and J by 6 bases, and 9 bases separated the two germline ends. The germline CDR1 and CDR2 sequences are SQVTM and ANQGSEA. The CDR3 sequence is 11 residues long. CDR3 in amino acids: CSVVVVSEAFF. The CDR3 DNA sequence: TGCAGCGTTGTGGTGGTTTCTGAAGCTTTCTTT.

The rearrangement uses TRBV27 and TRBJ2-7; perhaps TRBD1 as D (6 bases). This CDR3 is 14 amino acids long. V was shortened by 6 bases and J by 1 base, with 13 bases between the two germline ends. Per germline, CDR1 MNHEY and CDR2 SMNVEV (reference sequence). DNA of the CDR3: TGTGCCAGCAGCTTGGACAGTTTGTCCTACGAGCAGTACTTC. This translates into CASSLDSLSYEQYF.

CDR3 loop: CAWSVNQLGNQPQHF. CDR3 nucleotide sequence: TGTGCCTGGAGTGTAAATCAACTCGGGAATCAGCCCCAGCATTTT. The rearrangement uses TRBV30 and TRBJ1-5, with D hard to call. There are 15 residues in the CDR3. Germline values: CDR1 GTSNPN, CDR2 SVGIG (reference sequence). Trimming removed 0 bases at V and 4 bases at J, with 13 bases between.